A selection of T cell receptor beta chains follows, all from one sample in a study of Ad26.COV2.S vaccination and SARS-CoV-2 variants. The table came from immunoSEQ multiplex PCR; TCRdb's copy has only in-frame clones and leaves some out. The repertoire consists of about 480,000 clones, with around 85% occurring once and the leading ten covering 10% to 15%. Sample: peripheral blood, taken in a trial of Ad26.COV2.S vaccine versus placebo. The receptors shown here come from a person aged 18-60 years who received the Ad26.COV2.S COVID-19 vaccine or a placebo. Both conserved end residues are part of each CDR3. The D gene is left open where the match is weak. Not all rows give a size; the values are once, few, many and, for expanded clones, a class.

v_gene	d_gene	j_gene	abundance	CDR3aa	CDR3nt
TRBV19	-	TRBJ2-1	-	CASSTPDRYNEQFF	TGTGCCAGTAGTACCCCCGACCGGTACAATGAGCAGTTCTTC
TRBV7-2	-	TRBJ1-5	-	CASSLMEGGTNQPQHF	TGTGCCAGCAGCTTAATGGAGGGGGGGACTAATCAGCCCCAGCATTTT
TRBV7-8	-	TRBJ1-1	few	CASSLQATTEAFF	TGTGCCAGCAGCTTGCAGGCAACCACTGAAGCTTTCTTT
TRBV20-1	-	TRBJ2-1	-	CSAPSKGEQFF	TGCAGTGCTCCGTCCAAAGGGGAGCAGTTCTTC
TRBV7-2	-	TRBJ2-2	once	CASSAQGNGELFF	TGTGCCAGCAGCGCCCAGGGTAACGGGGAGCTGTTTTTT
TRBV7-2	-	TRBJ1-4	-	CASSDQLQPVNEKLFF	TGTGCCAGCAGCGATCAACTACAACCGGTGAATGAAAAACTGTTTTTT
TRBV6-5	-	TRBJ2-2	-	CASNTRGELFF	TGTGCCAGCAATACGCGCGGGGAGCTGTTTTTT
TRBV29-1	-	TRBJ2-7	-	CSVIAHYEQYF	TGCAGCGTTATCGCACATTACGAGCAGTACTTC
TRBV7-8	-	TRBJ1-4	-	CASSLGVSGEKLFF	TGTGCCAGCAGCTTAGGGGTGTCGGGGGAAAAACTGTTTTTT
TRBV30	-	TRBJ1-2	-	CAWSTGVYGYTF	TGTGCCTGGAGTACTGGAGTCTATGGCTACACCTTC
TRBV27	TRBD2	TRBJ2-2	-	CASSFSSGSKTGELFF	TGTGCCAGCAGTTTCTCTAGCGGGAGTAAAACCGGGGAGCTGTTTTTT
TRBV27	-	TRBJ1-1	few	CASSWGRGNTEAFF	TGTGCCAGCAGTTGGGGCAGAGGGAACACTGAAGCTTTCTTT
TRBV5-1	-	TRBJ2-3	-	CASSFASTDTQYF	TGCGCCAGCAGCTTTGCTAGCACAGATACGCAGTATTTT
TRBV3-1/TRBV3-2	-	TRBJ2-1	-	CASSTTALISDEQFF	TGTGCCAGCAGCACAACCGCCCTCATTAGCGATGAGCAGTTCTTC
TRBV6-2/TRBV6-3	-	TRBJ2-7	-	CASSRSYEQYF	TGTGCCAGCAGTCGGTCCTACGAGCAGTACTTC
TRBV3-1/TRBV3-2	-	TRBJ1-3	few	CASSQTGMGNTIYF	TGTGCCAGCAGCCAAACAGGGATGGGAAACACCATATATTTT
TRBV18	-	TRBJ2-1	-	CASSPIGGQTEQFF	TGTGCCAGCTCACCAATCGGAGGCCAGACGGAGCAGTTCTTC
TRBV9	TRBD2	TRBJ2-1	once	CASSEDPTSGSNEQFF	TGTGCCAGCAGCGAAGACCCGACTAGCGGGAGCAATGAGCAGTTCTTC
TRBV9	TRBD1	TRBJ1-1	-	CASSVEDRGTIGGAFF	TGTGCCAGCAGCGTAGAGGACAGGGGAACAATTGGAGGGGCTTTCTTT
TRBV28	-	TRBJ1-1	-	CASSFERYTEAFF	TGTGCCAGCAGTTTTGAACGGTACACTGAAGCTTTCTTT
TRBV28	-	TRBJ2-3	-	CASMSVGPLGSTDTQYF	TGTGCCAGCATGTCGGTCGGGCCCCTGGGGTCCACAGATACGCAGTATTTT
TRBV5-1	TRBD2	TRBJ2-3	-	CASSKGLAGNTDTQYF	TGCGCCAGCAGCAAGGGACTAGCGGGGAACACAGATACGCAGTATTTT
TRBV6-2/TRBV6-3	TRBD2	TRBJ2-5	-	CASSYSSGRGFQETQYF	TGTGCCAGCAGTTACTCGTCCGGGAGGGGATTCCAAGAGACCCAGTACTTC
TRBV2	-	TRBJ2-2	-	CASRIDRLNTGELFF	TGTGCCAGCAGGATTGACAGGCTGAACACCGGGGAGCTGTTTTTT
TRBV7-6	TRBD2	TRBJ2-1	-	CASSLFSPSGRGGNEQFF	TGTGCCAGCAGCTTATTCTCGCCTAGCGGGAGGGGAGGCAATGAGCAGTTCTTC
TRBV24-1	TRBD2	TRBJ2-1	-	CATSDFALAGNEQFF	TGTGCCACCAGTGATTTTGCACTAGCGGGCAATGAGCAGTTCTTC
TRBV27	-	TRBJ2-7	-	CASSRGYEQYF	TGTGCCAGCAGTCGCGGCTACGAGCAGTACTTC
TRBV10-3	-	TRBJ1-1	-	CAIETRSNTEAFF	TGTGCCATCGAGACAAGATCGAACACTGAAGCTTTCTTT
TRBV19	TRBD1	TRBJ1-6	-	CASGQGNNSPLHF	TGTGCATCGGGACAGGGGAATAATTCACCCCTCCACTTT
TRBV5-1	TRBD2	TRBJ2-7	-	CASSPTTSGSYEQYF	TGCGCCAGCAGCCCAACTACTAGCGGGAGTTACGAGCAGTACTTC
TRBV30	TRBD1	TRBJ1-4	-	CAWSRDRGPVNGEKLFF	TGTGCCTGGAGCAGGGACAGGGGGCCGGTCAACGGGGAAAAACTGTTTTTT
TRBV28	TRBD1	TRBJ1-3	-	CASRTSGTAGNTIYF	TGTGCCAGCCGGACTTCGGGGACAGCCGGAAACACCATATATTTT
TRBV10-3	-	TRBJ2-2	-	CASRKVLGGELFF	TGTGCCAGCCGAAAGGTGTTGGGCGGGGAGCTGTTTTTT
TRBV5-1	-	TRBJ1-5	-	CASSLVGGPQHF	TGCGCCAGCAGCTTGGTGGGAGGACCCCAGCATTTT
TRBV27	TRBD1	TRBJ1-5	-	CASSDRGNQPQHF	TGTGCCAGCAGCGACAGGGGCAATCAGCCCCAGCATTTT
TRBV4-3	-	TRBJ1-2	-	CASSQDRVWGYTF	TGCGCCAGCAGCCAGGATAGGGTATGGGGCTACACCTTC
TRBV6-5	-	TRBJ2-2	-	CASSTVTGELFF	TGTGCCAGCAGTACAGTAACCGGGGAGCTGTTTTTT
TRBV30	-	TRBJ2-7	-	CAWRLAGAYEQYF	TGTGCCTGGAGACTAGCCGGGGCGTACGAGCAGTACTTC
TRBV3-1/TRBV3-2	-	TRBJ2-1	-	CASSQDFNEQFF	TGTGCCAGCAGCCAAGATTTCAATGAGCAGTTCTTC
TRBV29-1	TRBD2	TRBJ2-1	once	CSVGPRAGLAGGAYNEQFF	TGCAGCGTTGGCCCCAGGGCGGGACTAGCGGGAGGGGCCTACAATGAGCAGTTCTTC
TRBV29-1	TRBD2	TRBJ2-1	once	CSVGGGTLYNEQFF	TGCAGCGTTGGGGGGGGGACCCTTTACAATGAGCAGTTCTTC
TRBV6-6	-	TRBJ1-3	-	CASSLGNTIYF	TGTGCCAGCAGTTTGGGAAACACCATATATTTT
TRBV7-2	TRBD2	TRBJ2-1	once	CASSFSVTSGRSGNEQFF	TGTGCCAGCAGCTTTTCGGTGACTAGCGGCCGTTCGGGGAATGAGCAGTTCTTC
TRBV2	-	TRBJ1-1	few	CASSAVGTEAFF	TGTGCCAGCAGTGCGGTAGGCACTGAAGCTTTCTTT
TRBV19	-	TRBJ1-3	once	CASSFRTDFSGNTIYF	TGTGCCAGTAGTTTTCGGACGGACTTCTCTGGAAACACCATATATTTT
TRBV5-6	-	TRBJ1-6	-	CASSSGAGDTIPLHF	TGTGCCAGCAGCTCCGGAGCTGGAGATACCATACCCCTCCACTTT
TRBV12-3/TRBV12-4	-	TRBJ2-2	few	CATSPSGELFF	TGTGCCACCTCACCCTCCGGGGAGCTGTTTTTT
TRBV28	TRBD2	TRBJ2-5	-	CASSSLAGGALGETQYF	TGTGCCAGCAGTTCGCTAGCGGGAGGGGCCTTGGGTGAGACCCAGTACTTC
TRBV5-5	TRBD2	TRBJ2-1	-	CASSLGLAGGGYNEQFF	TGTGCCAGCAGCTTGGGACTAGCGGGAGGCGGCTACAATGAGCAGTTCTTC
TRBV6-5	-	TRBJ2-7	-	CASSRDPPYF	TGTGCCAGCAGTCGGGATCCCCCGTACTTC
TRBV27	TRBD1	TRBJ2-7	-	CASSTTGGSSYEQYF	TGTGCCAGCAGCACGACAGGGGGTAGCTCCTACGAGCAGTACTTC
TRBV6-6	TRBD1	TRBJ1-2	-	CASSNRRGSYGGYTF	TGTGCCAGCAGTAACCGCAGGGGGAGCTATGGGGGCTACACCTTC
TRBV5-4	-	TRBJ2-2	-	CASSVGSNTGELFF	TGTGCCAGCAGCGTTGGATCGAACACCGGGGAGCTGTTTTTT
TRBV5-1	-	TRBJ1-2	-	CASSLPPGPTPANYGYTF	TGCGCCAGCAGCTTGCCCCCGGGACCGACTCCTGCTAACTATGGCTACACCTTC
TRBV5-3	-	TRBJ2-1	-	CARSLAWSSYNEQFF	TGTGCCAGAAGCTTGGCCTGGAGCTCCTACAATGAGCAGTTCTTC
TRBV6-5	TRBD1	TRBJ2-5	-	CASRGTGKETQYF	TGTGCCAGCAGGGGGACAGGGAAAGAGACCCAGTACTTC
TRBV30	TRBD1	TRBJ1-5	few	CAWAGTGSPNQPQHF	TGTGCCTGGGCGGGGACAGGGAGCCCCAATCAGCCCCAGCATTTT